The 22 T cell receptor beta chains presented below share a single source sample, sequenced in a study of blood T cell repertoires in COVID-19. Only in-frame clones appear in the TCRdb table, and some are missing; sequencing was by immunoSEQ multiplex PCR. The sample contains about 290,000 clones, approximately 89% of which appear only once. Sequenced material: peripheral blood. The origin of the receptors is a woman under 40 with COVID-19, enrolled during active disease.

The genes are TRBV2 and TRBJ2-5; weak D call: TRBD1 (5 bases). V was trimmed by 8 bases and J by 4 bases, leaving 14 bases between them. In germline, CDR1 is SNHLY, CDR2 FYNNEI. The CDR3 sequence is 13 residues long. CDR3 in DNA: TGTGCCAGCGAGAACTCAGGGATAGAGACCCAGTACTTC. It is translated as CASENSGIETQYF.

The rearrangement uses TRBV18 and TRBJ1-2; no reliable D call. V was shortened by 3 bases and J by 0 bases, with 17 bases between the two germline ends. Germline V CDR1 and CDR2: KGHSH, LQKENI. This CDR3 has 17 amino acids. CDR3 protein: CASSPLGPAAANYGYTF. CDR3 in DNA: TGTGCCAGCTCACCCCTCGGGCCAGCAGCGGCTAACTATGGCTACACCTTC.

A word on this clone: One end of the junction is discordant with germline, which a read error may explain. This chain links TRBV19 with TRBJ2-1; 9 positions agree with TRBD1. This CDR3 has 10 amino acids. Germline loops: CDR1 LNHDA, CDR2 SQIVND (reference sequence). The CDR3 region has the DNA TGTGCCAGGGACCGGGACAGGGATATCTTC. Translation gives CARDRDRDIF.

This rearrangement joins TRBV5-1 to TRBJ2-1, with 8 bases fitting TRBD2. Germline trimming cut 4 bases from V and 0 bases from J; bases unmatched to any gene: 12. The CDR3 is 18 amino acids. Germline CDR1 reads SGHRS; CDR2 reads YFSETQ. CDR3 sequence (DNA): TGCGCCAGCAGCCCCGCCCTAGCGGGTCCTAGCTCCTACAATGAGCAGTTCTTC. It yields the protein CASSPALAGPSSYNEQFF.

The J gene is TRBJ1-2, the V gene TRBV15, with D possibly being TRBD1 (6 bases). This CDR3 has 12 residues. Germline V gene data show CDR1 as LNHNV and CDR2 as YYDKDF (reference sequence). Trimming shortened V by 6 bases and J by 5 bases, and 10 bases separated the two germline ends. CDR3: CATSPGEYGYTF. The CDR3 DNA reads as TGTGCCACCAGTCCAGGGGAGTATGGCTACACCTTC.

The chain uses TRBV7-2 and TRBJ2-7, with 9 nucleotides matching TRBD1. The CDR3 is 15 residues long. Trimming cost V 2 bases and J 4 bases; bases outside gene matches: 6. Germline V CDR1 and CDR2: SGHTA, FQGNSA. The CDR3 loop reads CASSLLRDRAYEQYF. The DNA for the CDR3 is TGTGCCAGCAGCTTACTTCGGGACAGGGCGTACGAGCAGTACTTC.

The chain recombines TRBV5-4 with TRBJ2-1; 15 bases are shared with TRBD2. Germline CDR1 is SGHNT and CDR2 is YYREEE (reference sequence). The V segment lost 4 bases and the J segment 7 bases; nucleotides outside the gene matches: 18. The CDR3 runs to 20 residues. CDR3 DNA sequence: TGTGCCAGCAGCCCGCGGGGACTAGCGGGGGGCAACGCCCTGGGGAATGAGCAGTTCTTC. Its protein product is CASSPRGLAGGNALGNEQFF.

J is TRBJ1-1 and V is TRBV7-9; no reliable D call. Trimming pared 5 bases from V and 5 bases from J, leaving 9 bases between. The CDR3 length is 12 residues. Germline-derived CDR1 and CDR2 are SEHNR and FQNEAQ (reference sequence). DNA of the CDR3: TGTGCCAGCAGCAGTGGGGAGACTGAAGCTTTCTTT. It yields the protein CASSSGETEAFF.

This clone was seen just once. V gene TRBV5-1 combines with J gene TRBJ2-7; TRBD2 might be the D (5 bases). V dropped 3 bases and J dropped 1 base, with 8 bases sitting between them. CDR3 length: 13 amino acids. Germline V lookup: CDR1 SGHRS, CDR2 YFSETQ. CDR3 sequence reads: CASSSPGSYEQYF. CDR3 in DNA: TGCGCCAGCAGCTCCCCGGGGTCCTACGAGCAGTACTTC.

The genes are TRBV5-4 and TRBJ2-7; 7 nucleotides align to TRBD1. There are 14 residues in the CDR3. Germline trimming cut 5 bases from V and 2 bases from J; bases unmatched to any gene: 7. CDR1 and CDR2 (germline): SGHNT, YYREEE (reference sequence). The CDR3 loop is CASRTRGGPYEQYF. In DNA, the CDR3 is TGTGCCAGCAGAACCCGAGGGGGCCCCTACGAGCAGTACTTC.

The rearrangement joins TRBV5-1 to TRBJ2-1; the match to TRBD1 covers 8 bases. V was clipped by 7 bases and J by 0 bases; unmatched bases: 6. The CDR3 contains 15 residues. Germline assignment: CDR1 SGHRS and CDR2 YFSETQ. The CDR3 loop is CASRQGTGSYNEQFF. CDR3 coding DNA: TGCGCCAGCCGACAGGGGACCGGCTCCTACAATGAGCAGTTCTTC.

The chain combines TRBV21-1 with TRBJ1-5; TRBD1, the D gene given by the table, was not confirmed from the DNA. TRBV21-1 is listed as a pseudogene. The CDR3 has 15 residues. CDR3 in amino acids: CATSRDRGGDQPQHF. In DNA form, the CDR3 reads TGTGCCACCAGCCGGGACAGGGGGGGGGATCAGCCCCAGCATTTT.

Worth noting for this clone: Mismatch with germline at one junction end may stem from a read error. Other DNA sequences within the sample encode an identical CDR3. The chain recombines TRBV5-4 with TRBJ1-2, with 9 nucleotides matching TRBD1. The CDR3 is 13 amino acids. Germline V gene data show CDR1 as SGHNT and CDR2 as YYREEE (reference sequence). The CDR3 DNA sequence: TGTGCCAGCAGTTTGGACAGGGGTTATGGCTACACCTTC. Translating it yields CASSLDRGYGYTF.

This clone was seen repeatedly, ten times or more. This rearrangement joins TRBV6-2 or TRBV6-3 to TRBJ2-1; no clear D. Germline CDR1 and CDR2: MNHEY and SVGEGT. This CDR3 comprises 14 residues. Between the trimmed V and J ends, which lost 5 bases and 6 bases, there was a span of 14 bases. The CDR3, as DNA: TGTGCCAGCAGTCCCCTAGGTGGAGCCAATGAGCAGTTCTTC. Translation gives CASSPLGGANEQFF.

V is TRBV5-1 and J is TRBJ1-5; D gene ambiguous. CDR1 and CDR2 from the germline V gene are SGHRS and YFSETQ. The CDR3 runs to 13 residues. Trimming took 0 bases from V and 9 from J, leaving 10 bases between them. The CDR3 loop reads CASSLASSGPQHF. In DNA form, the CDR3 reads TGCGCCAGCAGCTTGGCAAGCTCCGGGCCCCAGCATTTT. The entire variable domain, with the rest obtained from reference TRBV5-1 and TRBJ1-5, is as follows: KAGVTQTPRYLIKTRGQQVTLSCSPISGHRSVSWYQQTPGQGLQFLFEYFSETQRNKGNFPGRFSGRQFSNSRSEMNVSTLELGDSALYLCASSLASSGPQHFGDGTRLSIL.

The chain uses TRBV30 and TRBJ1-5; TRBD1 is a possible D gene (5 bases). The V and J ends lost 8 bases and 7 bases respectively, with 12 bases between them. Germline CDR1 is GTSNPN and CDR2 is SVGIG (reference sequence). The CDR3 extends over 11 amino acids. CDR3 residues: CAGPKGQPQHF. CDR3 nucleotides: TGTGCCGGGCCGAAGGGGCAGCCCCAGCATTTT.

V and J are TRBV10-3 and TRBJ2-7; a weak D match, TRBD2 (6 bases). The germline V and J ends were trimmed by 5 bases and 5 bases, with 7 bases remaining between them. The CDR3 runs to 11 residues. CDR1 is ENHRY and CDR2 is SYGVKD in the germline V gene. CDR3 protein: CAISPSDEQYF. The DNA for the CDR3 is TGTGCCATCAGTCCTAGCGACGAGCAGTACTTC.

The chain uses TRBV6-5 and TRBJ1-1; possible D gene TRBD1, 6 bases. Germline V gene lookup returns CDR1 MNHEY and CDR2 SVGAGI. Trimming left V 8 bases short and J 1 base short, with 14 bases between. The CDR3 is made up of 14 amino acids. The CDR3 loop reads CASRRGHPNTEAFF. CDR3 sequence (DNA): TGTGCCAGCCGTCGGGGACACCCGAACACTGAAGCTTTCTTT.

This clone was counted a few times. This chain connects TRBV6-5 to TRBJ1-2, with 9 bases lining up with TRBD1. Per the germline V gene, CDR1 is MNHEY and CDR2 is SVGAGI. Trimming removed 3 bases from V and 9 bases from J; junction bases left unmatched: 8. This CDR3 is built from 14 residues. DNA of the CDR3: TGTGCCAGCAGTTATACGGGACAGGGTATGAGCTACACCTTC. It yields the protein CASSYTGQGMSYTF.

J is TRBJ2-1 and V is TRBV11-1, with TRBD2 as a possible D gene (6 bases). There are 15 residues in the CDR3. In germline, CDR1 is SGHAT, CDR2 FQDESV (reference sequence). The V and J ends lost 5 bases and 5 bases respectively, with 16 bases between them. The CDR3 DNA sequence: TGTGCCAGCAGCCCATGGGGGACTTATAACAATGAGCAGTTCTTC. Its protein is CASSPWGTYNNEQFF.

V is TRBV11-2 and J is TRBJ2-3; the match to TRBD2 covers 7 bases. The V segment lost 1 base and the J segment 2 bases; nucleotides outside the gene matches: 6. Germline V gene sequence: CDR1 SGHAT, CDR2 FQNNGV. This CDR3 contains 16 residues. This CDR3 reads CASSLGPLAATDTQYF. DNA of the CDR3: TGTGCCAGCAGCTTAGGTCCCCTAGCGGCCACAGATACGCAGTATTTT.

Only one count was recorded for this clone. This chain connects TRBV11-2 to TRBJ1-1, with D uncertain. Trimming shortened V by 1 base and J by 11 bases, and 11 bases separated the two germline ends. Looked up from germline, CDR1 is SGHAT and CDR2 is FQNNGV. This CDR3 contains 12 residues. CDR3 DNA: TGTGCCAGCAGCTTAGGAGGGTTTGAGGCTTTCTTT. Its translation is CASSLGGFEAFF. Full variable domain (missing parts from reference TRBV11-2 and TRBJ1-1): EAGVAQSPRYKIIEKRQSVAFWCNPISGHATLYWYQQILGQGPKLLIQFQNNGVVDDSQLPKDRFSAERLKGVDSTLKIQPAKLEDSAVYLCASSLGGFEAFFGQGTRLTVV.